This T cell receptor (beta chain) was captured in a study of blood T cell repertoires in COVID-19. Across the study: Sample material is recorded as cDNA or gDNA derived from T cells, B-cell-depleted T cells, or PBMCs.

Generated by immunoSEQ multiplex PCR, the TCRdb table keeps only in-frame clones and is missing some. The sample shows 60,000 to 65,000 clones, 80% to 90% of them seen only once. In germline, CDR1 is SGHRS, CDR2 YFSETQ. CDR3 length: 17 amino acids. With 0 bases removed from V and 2 bases from J, the gap between germline ends came to 16 bases. The clonotype originates from a human donor with active COVID-19. The donor label of this sample is uncertain. The sequencing sample was made of peripheral blood. This chain connects TRBV5-1 to TRBJ2-3; possible D gene TRBD2, 6 bases. The CDR3 loop is CASSLGGTPSPTDTQYF. In nucleotides, the CDR3 is TGCGCCAGCAGCTTGGGGGGGACTCCGAGTCCCACAGATACGCAGTATTTT.